The following is a T cell receptor beta chain sequence with its context. This sample is drawn from a study of T cells in localized non-small cell lung cancer. Clones were sequenced by immunoSEQ multiplex PCR, and TCRdb holds only the in-frame ones, with some missing. The sample shows approximately 35,000 clones, approximately 89% of them seen only once. The sequence was collected from an older female donor with stage II lung adenocarcinoma. The specimen comprised peripheral blood mononuclear cells, sampled before any cancer treatment.

CDR3 amino acids: CASPGAGGDYGYTF. In nucleotides, the CDR3 is TGTGCCAGCCCAGGGGCAGGGGGTGACTATGGCTACACCTTC. The J gene is TRBJ1-2, the V gene TRBV5-5; 7 bases are a match to TRBD1. This CDR3 has 14 amino acids. Germline V CDR1 and CDR2: SGHKS, YYEKEE (reference sequence). Trimming at V came to 7 bases and at J to 3 bases, leaving 9 bases not matched to a gene. Full variable domain (rest looked up from reference TRBV5-5 and TRBJ1-2): DAGVTQSPTHLIKTRGQQVTLRCSPISGHKSVSWYQQVLGQGPQFIFQYYEKEERGRGNFPDRFSARQFPNYSSELNVNALLLGDSALYLCASPGAGGDYGYTFGSGTRLTVV.